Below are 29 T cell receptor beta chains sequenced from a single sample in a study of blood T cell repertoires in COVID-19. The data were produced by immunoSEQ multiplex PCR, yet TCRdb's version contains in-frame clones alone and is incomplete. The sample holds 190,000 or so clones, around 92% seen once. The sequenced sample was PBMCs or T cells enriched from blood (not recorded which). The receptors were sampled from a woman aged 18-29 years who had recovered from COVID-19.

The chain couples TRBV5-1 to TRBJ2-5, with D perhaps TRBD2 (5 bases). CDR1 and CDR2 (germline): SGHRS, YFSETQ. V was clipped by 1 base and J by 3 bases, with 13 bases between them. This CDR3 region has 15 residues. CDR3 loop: CASSLNPAAKETQYF. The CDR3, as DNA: TGCGCCAGCAGCTTGAATCCAGCGGCTAAAGAGACCCAGTACTTC.

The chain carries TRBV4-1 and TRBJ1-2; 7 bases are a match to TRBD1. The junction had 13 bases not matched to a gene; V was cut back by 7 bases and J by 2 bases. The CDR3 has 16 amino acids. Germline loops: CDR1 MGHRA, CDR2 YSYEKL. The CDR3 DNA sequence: TGCGCCAGCACCGCAGGTACGGGACAGAAGAACTATGGCTACACCTTC. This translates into CASTAGTGQKNYGYTF.

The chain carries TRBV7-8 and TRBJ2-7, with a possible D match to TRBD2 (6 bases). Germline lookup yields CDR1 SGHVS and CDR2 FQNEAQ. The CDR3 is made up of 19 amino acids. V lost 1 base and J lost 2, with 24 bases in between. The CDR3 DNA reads TGTGCCAGCAGCTTAGAACGTAGGGGACTCCACCGCGCGGCCTACGAGCAGTACTTC. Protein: CASSLERRGLHRAAYEQYF.

CDR3: CASSTLASSGNTIYF. In nucleotides, the CDR3 is TGTGCCAGTAGTACTCTCGCGAGCTCTGGAAACACCATATATTTT. The V call is TRBV19, the J call TRBJ1-3; no reliable D call. With 4 bases removed from V and 0 bases from J, the gap between germline ends came to 10 bases. Germline V gene sequence: CDR1 LNHDA, CDR2 SQIVND (reference sequence). CDR3 length: 15 residues.

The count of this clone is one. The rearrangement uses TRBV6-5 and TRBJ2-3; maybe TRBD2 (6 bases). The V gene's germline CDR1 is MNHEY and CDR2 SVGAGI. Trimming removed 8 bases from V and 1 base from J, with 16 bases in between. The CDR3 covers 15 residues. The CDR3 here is CASSRSGSGTDTQYF. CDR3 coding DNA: TGTGCCAGCTCCCGCAGCGGGTCGGGCACAGATACGCAGTATTTT.

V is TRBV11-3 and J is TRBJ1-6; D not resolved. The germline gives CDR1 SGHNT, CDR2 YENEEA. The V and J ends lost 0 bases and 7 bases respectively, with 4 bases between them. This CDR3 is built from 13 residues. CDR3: CASSLDQNSPLHF. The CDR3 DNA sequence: TGTGCCAGCAGCTTAGATCAGAATTCACCCCTCCACTTT.

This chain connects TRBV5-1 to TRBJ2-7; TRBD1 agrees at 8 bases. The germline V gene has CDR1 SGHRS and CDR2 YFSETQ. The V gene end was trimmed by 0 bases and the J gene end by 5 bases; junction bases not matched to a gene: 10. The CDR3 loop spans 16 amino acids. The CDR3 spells CASSLEGNRGSDEQYF. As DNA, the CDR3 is TGCGCCAGCAGCTTGGAGGGGAACAGGGGGTCCGACGAGCAGTACTTC.

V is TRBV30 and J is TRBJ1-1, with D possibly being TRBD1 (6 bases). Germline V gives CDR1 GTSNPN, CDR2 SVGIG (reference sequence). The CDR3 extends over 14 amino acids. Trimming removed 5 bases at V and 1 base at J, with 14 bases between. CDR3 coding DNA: TGTGCCTGGGCTACTATAGGGGGGAACACTGAAGCTTTCTTT. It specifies CAWATIGGNTEAFF.

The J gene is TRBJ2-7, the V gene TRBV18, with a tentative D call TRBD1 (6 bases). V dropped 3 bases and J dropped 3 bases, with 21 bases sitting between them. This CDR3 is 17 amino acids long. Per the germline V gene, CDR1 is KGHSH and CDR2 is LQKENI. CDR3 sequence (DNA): TGTGCCAGCTCACCGAATATTTACAGGGCCCGTGTCTACGAGCAGTACTTC. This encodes CASSPNIYRARVYEQYF.

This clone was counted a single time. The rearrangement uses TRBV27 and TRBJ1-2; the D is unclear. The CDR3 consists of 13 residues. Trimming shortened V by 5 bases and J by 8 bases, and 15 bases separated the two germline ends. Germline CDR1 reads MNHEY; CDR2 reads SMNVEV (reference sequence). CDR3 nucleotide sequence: TGTGCCAGCAGTAGTCCGGGTTCTCGGGGCTACACCTTC. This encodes CASSSPGSRGYTF.

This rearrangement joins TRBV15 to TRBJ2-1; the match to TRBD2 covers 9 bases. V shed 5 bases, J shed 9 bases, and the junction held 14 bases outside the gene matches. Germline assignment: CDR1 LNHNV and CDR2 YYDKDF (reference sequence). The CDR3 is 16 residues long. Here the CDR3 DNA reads TGTGCCACCAGCCCTCAAAGGGGGTTAGCGGGGGTTGAGCAGTTCTTC. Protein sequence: CATSPQRGLAGVEQFF.

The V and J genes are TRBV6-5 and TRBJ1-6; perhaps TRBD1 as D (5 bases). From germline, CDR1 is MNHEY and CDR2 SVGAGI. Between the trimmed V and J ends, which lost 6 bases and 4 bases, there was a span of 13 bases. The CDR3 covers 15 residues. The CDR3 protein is CASSGRGGYNSPLHF. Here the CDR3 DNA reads TGTGCCAGCAGCGGCCGGGGGGGTTATAATTCACCCCTCCACTTT.

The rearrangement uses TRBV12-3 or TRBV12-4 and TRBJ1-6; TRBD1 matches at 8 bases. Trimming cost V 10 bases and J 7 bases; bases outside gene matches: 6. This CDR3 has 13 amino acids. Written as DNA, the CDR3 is TGTGCCACCCGGGACAGGAGAAATTCACCCCTCCACTTT. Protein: CATRDRRNSPLHF.

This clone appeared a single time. Written as DNA, the CDR3 is TGTGCCAGCAGCCAAGGACAGGGGGCGCAAAATGAGCAGTTCTTC. Translating gives CASSQGQGAQNEQFF. The chain carries TRBV4-2 and TRBJ2-1, with 10 bases fitting TRBD1. Germline CDR1 LGHNA, CDR2 YNFKEQ. There are 15 residues in the CDR3. Trimming cost V 1 base and J 7 bases; bases outside gene matches: 4.

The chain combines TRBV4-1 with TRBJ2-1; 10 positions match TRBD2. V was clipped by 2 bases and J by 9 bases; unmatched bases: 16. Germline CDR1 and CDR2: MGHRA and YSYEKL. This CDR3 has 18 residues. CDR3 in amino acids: CASSQTESGGGEEGEQFF. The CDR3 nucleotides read TGCGCCAGCAGCCAAACCGAAAGCGGGGGGGGCGAGGAGGGTGAGCAGTTCTTC.

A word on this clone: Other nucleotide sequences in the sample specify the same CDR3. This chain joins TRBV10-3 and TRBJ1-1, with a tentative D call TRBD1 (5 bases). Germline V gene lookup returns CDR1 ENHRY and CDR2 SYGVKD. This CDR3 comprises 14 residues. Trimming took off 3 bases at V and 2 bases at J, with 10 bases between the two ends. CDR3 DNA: TGTGCCATCAGTGATTTCGGGGGTAACACTGAAGCTTTCTTT. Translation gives CAISDFGGNTEAFF.

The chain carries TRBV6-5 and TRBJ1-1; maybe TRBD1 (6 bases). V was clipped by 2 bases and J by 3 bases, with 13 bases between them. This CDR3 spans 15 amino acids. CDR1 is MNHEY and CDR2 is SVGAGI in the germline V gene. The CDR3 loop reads CASSYGQNRYTEAFF. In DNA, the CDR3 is TGTGCCAGCAGTTACGGACAGAACAGATACACTGAAGCTTTCTTT.

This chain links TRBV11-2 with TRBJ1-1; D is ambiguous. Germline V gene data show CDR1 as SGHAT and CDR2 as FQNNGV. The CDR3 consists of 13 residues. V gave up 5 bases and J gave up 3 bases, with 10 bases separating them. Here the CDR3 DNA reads TGTGCCAGCAGCCCGCAGATGTACACTGAAGCTTTCTTT. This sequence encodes CASSPQMYTEAFF.

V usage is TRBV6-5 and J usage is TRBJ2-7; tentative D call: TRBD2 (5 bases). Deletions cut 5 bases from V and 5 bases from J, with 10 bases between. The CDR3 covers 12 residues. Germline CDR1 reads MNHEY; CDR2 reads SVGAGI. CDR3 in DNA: TGTGCCAGCAGTCCCTTCGGGGACGAGCAGTACTTC. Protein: CASSPFGDEQYF.

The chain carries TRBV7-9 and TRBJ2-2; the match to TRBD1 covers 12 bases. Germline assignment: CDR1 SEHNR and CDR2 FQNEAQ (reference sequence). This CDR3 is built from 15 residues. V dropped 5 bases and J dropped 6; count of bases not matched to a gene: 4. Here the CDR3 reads CASSLRDRGPGELFF. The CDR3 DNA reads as TGTGCCAGCAGCCTACGGGACAGGGGGCCCGGGGAGCTGTTTTTT.

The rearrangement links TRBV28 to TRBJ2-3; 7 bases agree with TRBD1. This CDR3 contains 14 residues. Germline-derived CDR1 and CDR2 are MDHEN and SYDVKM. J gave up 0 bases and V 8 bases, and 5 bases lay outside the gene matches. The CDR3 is CASETGVSTDTQYF. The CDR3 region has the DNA TGTGCCAGCGAAACAGGGGTGAGCACAGATACGCAGTATTTT. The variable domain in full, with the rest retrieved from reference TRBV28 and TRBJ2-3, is DVKVTQSSRYLVKRTGEKVFLECVQDMDHENMFWYRQDPGLGLRLIYFSYDVKMKEKGDIPEGYSVSREKKERFSLILESASTNQTSMYLCASETGVSTDTQYFGPGTRLTVL.

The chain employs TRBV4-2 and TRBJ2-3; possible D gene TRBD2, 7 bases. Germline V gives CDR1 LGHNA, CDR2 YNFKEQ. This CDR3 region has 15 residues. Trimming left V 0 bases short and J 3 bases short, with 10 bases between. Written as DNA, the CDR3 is TGTGCCAGCAGCCAAGAGGGGGGGGCAACAGATACGCAGTATTTT. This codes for CASSQEGGATDTQYF.

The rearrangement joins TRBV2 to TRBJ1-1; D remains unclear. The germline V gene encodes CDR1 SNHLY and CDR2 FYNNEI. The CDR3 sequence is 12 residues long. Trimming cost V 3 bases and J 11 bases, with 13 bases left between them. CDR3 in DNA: TGTGCCAGCAGTGAGGAAGGCAGGAGGGCTTTCTTT. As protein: CASSEEGRRAFF.

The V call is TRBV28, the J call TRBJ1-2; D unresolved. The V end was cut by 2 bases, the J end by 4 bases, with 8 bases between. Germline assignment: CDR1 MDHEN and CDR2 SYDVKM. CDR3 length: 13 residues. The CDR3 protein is CASSLDYLYGYTF. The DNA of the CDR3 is TGTGCCAGCAGTTTAGACTACCTCTATGGCTACACCTTC.

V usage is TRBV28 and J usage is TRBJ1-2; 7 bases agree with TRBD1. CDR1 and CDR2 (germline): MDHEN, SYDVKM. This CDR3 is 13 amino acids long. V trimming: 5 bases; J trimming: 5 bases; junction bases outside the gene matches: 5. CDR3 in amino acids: CASSDRVGYGYTF. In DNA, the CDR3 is TGTGCCAGCAGTGACAGGGTAGGATATGGCTACACCTTC.

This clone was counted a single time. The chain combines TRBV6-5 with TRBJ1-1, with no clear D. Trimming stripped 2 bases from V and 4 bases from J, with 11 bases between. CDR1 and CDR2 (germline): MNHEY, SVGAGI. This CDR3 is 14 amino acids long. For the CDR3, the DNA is TGTGCCAGCAGTTACACAGACCCGAGCACTGAAGCTTTCTTT. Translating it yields CASSYTDPSTEAFF.

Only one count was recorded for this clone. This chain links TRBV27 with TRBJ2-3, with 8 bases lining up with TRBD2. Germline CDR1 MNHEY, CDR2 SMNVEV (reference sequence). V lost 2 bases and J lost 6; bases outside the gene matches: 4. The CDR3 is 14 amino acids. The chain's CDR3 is CASSLAGGSDTQYF. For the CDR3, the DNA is TGTGCCAGCAGTTTAGCGGGGGGCTCTGATACGCAGTATTTT.

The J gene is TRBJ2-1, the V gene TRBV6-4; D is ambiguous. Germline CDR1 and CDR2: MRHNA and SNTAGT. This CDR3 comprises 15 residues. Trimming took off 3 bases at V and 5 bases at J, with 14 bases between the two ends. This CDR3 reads CASSDPGTGNNEQFF. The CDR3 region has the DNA TGTGCCAGCAGTGATCCAGGTACTGGTAACAATGAGCAGTTCTTC.

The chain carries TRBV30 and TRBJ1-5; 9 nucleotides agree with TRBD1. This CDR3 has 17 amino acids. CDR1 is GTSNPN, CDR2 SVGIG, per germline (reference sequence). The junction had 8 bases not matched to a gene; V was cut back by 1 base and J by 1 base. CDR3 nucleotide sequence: TGTGCCTGGAGTGACGGGACAGGGACATGGAGCAATCAGCCCCAGCATTTT. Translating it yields CAWSDGTGTWSNQPQHF.